This is a list of T cell receptor beta chains from one sample in a study of blood T cell repertoires in COVID-19. Generated by immunoSEQ multiplex PCR, the TCRdb table keeps only in-frame clones and is missing some. There are approximately 200,000 clones in the sample; around 85% occur only once, and roughly 18% lies in the top ten. The sequenced sample was peripheral blood. These TCRs come from a person aged 65-85 years with COVID-19, enrolled during active disease. Each CDR3 is given with its conserved first and last residue. A D gene is named only where the DNA matches it firmly. Size tells how often a clone was seen (once, few, many) or the class of an expanded clone, and some rows leave it out.

V gene: TRBV19; D gene: TRBD1; clone size: NA; J gene: TRBJ1-4; CDR3 protein: CASRRQGHGEKLFF; CDR3 DNA: TGTGCCAGTAGGAGACAGGGGCATGGTGAAAAACTGTTTTTT
V gene: TRBV5-6; D gene: TRBD1; clone size: NA; J gene: TRBJ1-1; CDR3 protein: CASSLRRTGRRTEAFF; CDR3 DNA: TGTGCCAGCAGCTTGCGACGGACAGGGCGGAGAACTGAAGCTTTCTTT
V gene: TRBV27; D gene: TRBD2; clone size: once; J gene: TRBJ2-3; CDR3 protein: CASSENTGTSGRITDTQYF; CDR3 DNA: TGTGCCAGCAGTGAGAACACGGGGACTAGCGGGAGGATAACAGATACGCAGTATTTT
V gene: TRBV29-1; D gene: TRBD2; clone size: NA; J gene: TRBJ2-5; CDR3 protein: CSVPAGGPQETQYF; CDR3 DNA: TGCAGCGTTCCGGCGGGGGGGCCCCAAGAGACCCAGTACTTC
V gene: TRBV30; D gene: TRBD2; clone size: NA; J gene: TRBJ2-3; CDR3 protein: CAWSVLAGVTDTQYF; CDR3 DNA: TGTGCCTGGAGTGTATTAGCGGGCGTCACAGATACGCAGTATTTT
V gene: TRBV19; D gene: NA; clone size: NA; J gene: TRBJ1-4; CDR3 protein: CASSAPGAPIEKLFF; CDR3 DNA: TGTGCCAGTAGTGCCCCAGGGGCCCCTATTGAAAAACTGTTTTTT
V gene: TRBV7-8; D gene: TRBD1; clone size: NA; J gene: TRBJ2-7; CDR3 protein: CASSFSLTGDDEQYF; CDR3 DNA: TGTGCCAGCAGCTTTTCGTTGACAGGGGACGACGAGCAGTACTTC
V gene: TRBV5-1; D gene: TRBD2; clone size: NA; J gene: TRBJ2-1; CDR3 protein: CASSRGLAGPNEQFF; CDR3 DNA: TGCGCCAGCAGCAGGGGACTAGCGGGCCCTAATGAGCAGTTCTTC
V gene: TRBV7-3; D gene: NA; clone size: NA; J gene: TRBJ1-5; CDR3 protein: CASSLGPREVQPQHF; CDR3 DNA: TGTGCCAGCAGCCTAGGGCCCAGGGAGGTTCAGCCCCAGCATTTT
V gene: TRBV7-2; D gene: NA; clone size: once; J gene: TRBJ2-2; CDR3 protein: CASSFPGARTGELFF; CDR3 DNA: TGTGCCAGCAGCTTTCCTGGGGCCCGCACCGGGGAGCTGTTTTTT
V gene: TRBV28; D gene: NA; clone size: NA; J gene: TRBJ2-7; CDR3 protein: CASSLAGTYEQYF; CDR3 DNA: TGTGCCAGCAGTTTAGCAGGGACCTACGAGCAGTACTTC
V gene: TRBV9; D gene: NA; clone size: NA; J gene: TRBJ2-2; CDR3 protein: CASSGVGGSVGELFF; CDR3 DNA: TGTGCCAGCAGCGGGGTAGGGGGTAGTGTCGGGGAGCTGTTTTTT
V gene: TRBV24-1; D gene: TRBD1; clone size: NA; J gene: TRBJ2-2; CDR3 protein: CATRGTVLDTGELFF; CDR3 DNA: TGTGCCACCAGGGGGACAGTTCTTGACACCGGGGAGCTGTTTTTT
V gene: TRBV5-1; D gene: NA; clone size: NA; J gene: TRBJ1-6; CDR3 protein: CASREGGSYSPLHF; CDR3 DNA: TGCGCCAGCCGGGAGGGGGGCTCTTATTCACCCCTCCACTTT
V gene: TRBV2; D gene: NA; clone size: NA; J gene: TRBJ1-4; CDR3 protein: CASSDSSTNEKLFF; CDR3 DNA: TGTGCCAGCAGTGATAGCTCAACTAATGAAAAACTGTTTTTT
V gene: TRBV24-1; D gene: NA; clone size: NA; J gene: TRBJ2-2; CDR3 protein: CATSGQLVTGELFF; CDR3 DNA: TGTGCCACCAGTGGACAGCTAGTCACCGGGGAGCTGTTTTTT
V gene: TRBV3-1/TRBV3-2; D gene: NA; clone size: NA; J gene: TRBJ1-2; CDR3 protein: CASSQGSTDGYTF; CDR3 DNA: TGTGCCAGCAGCCAAGGGTCTACGGATGGCTACACCTTC
V gene: TRBV27; D gene: TRBD2; clone size: NA; J gene: TRBJ2-2; CDR3 protein: CAIGLAGGLTGELFF; CDR3 DNA: TGTGCCATCGGACTAGCGGGAGGTCTCACCGGGGAGCTGTTTTTT
V gene: TRBV29-1; D gene: TRBD2; clone size: NA; J gene: TRBJ2-1; CDR3 protein: CSVEGLAGPSSYNEQFF; CDR3 DNA: TGCAGCGTTGAGGGACTAGCGGGCCCCAGCTCCTACAATGAGCAGTTCTTC
V gene: TRBV5-6; D gene: TRBD1; clone size: NA; J gene: TRBJ2-7; CDR3 protein: CAGVPGQSSYEQYF; CDR3 DNA: TGTGCCGGCGTACCGGGACAGAGCTCCTACGAGCAGTACTTC
V gene: TRBV14; D gene: TRBD1; clone size: few; J gene: TRBJ1-2; CDR3 protein: CASSQPGTGGFGYTF; CDR3 DNA: TGTGCCAGCAGCCAGCCCGGGACAGGGGGTTTTGGCTACACCTTC
V gene: TRBV7-3; D gene: TRBD2; clone size: NA; J gene: TRBJ2-1; CDR3 protein: CASSLRPSGGADNEQFF; CDR3 DNA: TGTGCCAGCAGCTTAAGGCCTAGCGGGGGGGCCGACAATGAGCAGTTCTTC
V gene: TRBV7-2; D gene: TRBD2; clone size: NA; J gene: TRBJ2-2; CDR3 protein: CAGGGAAGELFF; CDR3 DNA: TGTGCCGGCGGGGGGGCCGCCGGGGAGCTGTTTTTT
V gene: TRBV5-6; D gene: TRBD1; clone size: NA; J gene: TRBJ1-5; CDR3 protein: CASSLNTGTGNQPQHF; CDR3 DNA: TGTGCCAGCAGCTTGAATACCGGGACAGGAAATCAGCCCCAGCATTTT
V gene: TRBV19; D gene: TRBD1; clone size: NA; J gene: TRBJ1-1; CDR3 protein: CASIPTGMNTEAFF; CDR3 DNA: TGTGCCAGTATCCCGACAGGGATGAACACTGAAGCTTTCTTT
V gene: TRBV30; D gene: NA; clone size: NA; J gene: TRBJ1-5; CDR3 protein: CAWAQGLDQPQHF; CDR3 DNA: TGTGCCTGGGCGCAGGGGCTCGATCAGCCCCAGCATTTT
V gene: TRBV9; D gene: TRBD2; clone size: NA; J gene: TRBJ2-7; CDR3 protein: CASSVALAGAGEQYF; CDR3 DNA: TGTGCCAGCAGCGTAGCCCTAGCGGGGGCTGGGGAGCAGTACTTC
V gene: TRBV19; D gene: TRBD1; clone size: NA; J gene: TRBJ1-6; CDR3 protein: CASSTDRGGDSPLHF; CDR3 DNA: TGTGCCAGTAGTACCGACAGGGGCGGGGATTCACCCCTCCACTTT
V gene: TRBV5-1; D gene: TRBD1; clone size: once; J gene: TRBJ1-3; CDR3 protein: CASSLGGQGSRNTIYF; CDR3 DNA: TGCGCCAGCAGCTTGGGAGGACAGGGGTCTCGAAACACCATATATTTT
V gene: TRBV10-2; D gene: TRBD2; clone size: NA; J gene: TRBJ2-3; CDR3 protein: CASSDNGGLAPSGTDTQYF; CDR3 DNA: TGCGCCAGCAGTGATAATGGGGGACTAGCGCCCTCAGGGACAGATACGCAGTATTTT
V gene: TRBV7-2; D gene: TRBD2; clone size: many; J gene: TRBJ2-1; CDR3 protein: CASSWPMTSGSYNEQFF; CDR3 DNA: TGTGCCAGCAGCTGGCCGATGACTAGCGGGAGCTACAATGAGCAGTTCTTC
V gene: TRBV30; D gene: NA; clone size: NA; J gene: TRBJ1-1; CDR3 protein: CAYGERSYTEAFF; CDR3 DNA: TGTGCCTACGGAGAAAGAAGCTATACTGAAGCTTTCTTT
V gene: TRBV7-3; D gene: NA; clone size: NA; J gene: TRBJ2-5; CDR3 protein: CASSPTGRHQETQYF; CDR3 DNA: TGTGCCAGCAGCCCGACAGGGAGGCACCAAGAGACCCAGTACTTC
V gene: TRBV7-2; D gene: TRBD2; clone size: NA; J gene: TRBJ2-1; CDR3 protein: CASSLAVRGLGYNEQFF; CDR3 DNA: TGTGCCAGCAGCTTAGCCGTGCGGGGACTAGGTTACAATGAGCAGTTCTTC
V gene: TRBV11-1; D gene: NA; clone size: NA; J gene: TRBJ2-7; CDR3 protein: CASSSSTYEQYF; CDR3 DNA: TGTGCCAGCAGCTCGTCAACATACGAGCAGTACTTC
V gene: TRBV28; D gene: NA; clone size: NA; J gene: TRBJ1-5; CDR3 protein: CASSLPGREHQPQHF; CDR3 DNA: TGTGCCAGCAGTCTCCCGGGGAGGGAACATCAGCCCCAGCATTTT
V gene: TRBV7-9; D gene: NA; clone size: few; J gene: TRBJ2-7; CDR3 protein: CASSLASSYEQYF; CDR3 DNA: TGTGCCAGCAGCTTAGCCAGCTCCTACGAGCAGTACTTC
V gene: TRBV14; D gene: TRBD1; clone size: NA; J gene: TRBJ1-5; CDR3 protein: CASSQRPGTGDNQPQHF; CDR3 DNA: TGTGCCAGCAGCCAACGCCCGGGGACAGGGGACAATCAGCCCCAGCATTTT
V gene: TRBV28; D gene: TRBD1; clone size: once; J gene: TRBJ1-5; CDR3 protein: CASSRQGLGNQPQHF; CDR3 DNA: TGTGCCAGCAGTCGACAGGGTTTAGGTAATCAGCCCCAGCATTTT
V gene: TRBV20-1; D gene: TRBD1; clone size: few; J gene: TRBJ1-1; CDR3 protein: CSASRTGRRGTEAFF; CDR3 DNA: TGCAGTGCTAGTCGGACAGGGAGGAGGGGAACTGAAGCTTTCTTT
V gene: TRBV9; D gene: NA; clone size: NA; J gene: TRBJ2-2; CDR3 protein: CASNPTGTDTGELFF; CDR3 DNA: TGTGCCAGCAACCCCACAGGGACGGACACCGGGGAGCTGTTTTTT
V gene: TRBV28; D gene: TRBD1; clone size: NA; J gene: TRBJ1-3; CDR3 protein: CASSLLGGDSGNTIYF; CDR3 DNA: TGTGCCAGCAGTTTATTAGGGGGCGATTCCGGAAACACCATATATTTT
V gene: TRBV7-2; D gene: NA; clone size: NA; J gene: TRBJ1-1; CDR3 protein: CASTHSLNTEAFF; CDR3 DNA: TGTGCCAGCACCCACTCGTTGAACACTGAAGCTTTCTTT
V gene: TRBV18; D gene: TRBD2; clone size: NA; J gene: TRBJ2-7; CDR3 protein: CASSDFSGGYEQYF; CDR3 DNA: TGTGCCAGCTCAGACTTCAGCGGGGGCTACGAGCAGTACTTC
V gene: TRBV6-2/TRBV6-3; D gene: NA; clone size: NA; J gene: TRBJ1-2; CDR3 protein: CASSYPGGGYGYTF; CDR3 DNA: TGTGCCAGCAGTTACCCAGGCGGGGGATATGGCTACACCTTC